This T cell receptor (beta chain) was sequenced during a study of OX40 agonist ivuxolimab in advanced cancers. General study findings and limits: Those patients achieving a partial response at 0.1-3.0 mg/kg showed among the lowest clonal expansion.

Assay used: immunoSEQ multiplex PCR; TCRdb lists only in-frame clones, some missing. The data contain 100,000 or so clones, approximately 84% of them singletons. In regard to this clone: What it recognizes is unknown.

This CDR3 comprises 13 residues. CDR1 and CDR2 (germline): SGHRS, YFSETQ. Trimming at V came to 3 bases and at J to 5 bases, leaving 2 bases not matched to a gene. The material was CD4+ or CD8+ T cells sorted from blood, obtained in a trial of the OX40 agonist ivuxolimab. The sequence was obtained from an adult with an advanced solid tumor such as melanoma, head and neck, liver or kidney cancer. This chain uses TRBV5-1 with TRBJ1-1, with 9 positions matching TRBD1. CDR3 protein: CASSSDRGTEAFF. Written as DNA, the CDR3 is TGCGCCAGCAGCTCAGACAGGGGGACTGAAGCTTTCTTT.